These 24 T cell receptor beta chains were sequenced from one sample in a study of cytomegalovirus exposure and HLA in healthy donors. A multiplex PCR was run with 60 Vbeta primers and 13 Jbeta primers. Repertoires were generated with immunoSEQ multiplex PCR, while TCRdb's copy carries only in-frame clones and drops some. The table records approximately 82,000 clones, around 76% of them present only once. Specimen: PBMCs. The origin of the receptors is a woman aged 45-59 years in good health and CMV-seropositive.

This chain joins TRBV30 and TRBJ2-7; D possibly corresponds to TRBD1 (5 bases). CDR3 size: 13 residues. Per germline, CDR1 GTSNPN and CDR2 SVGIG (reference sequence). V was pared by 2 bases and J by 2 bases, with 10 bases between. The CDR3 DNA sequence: TGTGCCTGGAGTCTTGCGGACACCTACGAGCAGTACTTC. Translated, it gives CAWSLADTYEQYF.

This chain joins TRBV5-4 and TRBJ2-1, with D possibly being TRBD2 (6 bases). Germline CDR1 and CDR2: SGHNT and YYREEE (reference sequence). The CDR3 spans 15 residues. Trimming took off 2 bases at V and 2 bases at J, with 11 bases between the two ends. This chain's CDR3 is CASSFQAGPYNEQFF. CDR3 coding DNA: TGTGCCAGCAGCTTTCAAGCGGGTCCCTACAATGAGCAGTTCTTC.

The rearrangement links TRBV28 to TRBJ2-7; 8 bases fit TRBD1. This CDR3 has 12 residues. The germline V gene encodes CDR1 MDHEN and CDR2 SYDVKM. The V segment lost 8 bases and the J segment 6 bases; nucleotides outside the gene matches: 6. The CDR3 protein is CASQTGVGEQYF. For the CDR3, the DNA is TGTGCCAGCCAGACAGGGGTTGGCGAGCAGTACTTC. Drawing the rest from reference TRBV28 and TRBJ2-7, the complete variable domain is DVKVTQSSRYLVKRTGEKVFLECVQDMDHENMFWYRQDPGLGLRLIYFSYDVKMKEKGDIPEGYSVSREKKERFSLILESASTNQTSMYLCASQTGVGEQYFGPGTRLTVT.

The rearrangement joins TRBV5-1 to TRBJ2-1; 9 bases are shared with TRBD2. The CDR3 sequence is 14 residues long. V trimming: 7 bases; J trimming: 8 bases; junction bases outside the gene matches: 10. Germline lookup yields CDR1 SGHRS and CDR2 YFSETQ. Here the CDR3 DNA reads TGCGCCAGCGGTAGCGGGAGCTCGTTCGATGAGCAGTTCTTC. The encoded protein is CASGSGSSFDEQFF.

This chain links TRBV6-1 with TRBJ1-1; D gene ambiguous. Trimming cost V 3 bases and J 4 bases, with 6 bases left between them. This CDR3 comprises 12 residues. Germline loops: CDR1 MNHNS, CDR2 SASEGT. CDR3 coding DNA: TGTGCCAGCAGTGAGGGAGGCACTGAAGCTTTCTTT. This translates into CASSEGGTEAFF.

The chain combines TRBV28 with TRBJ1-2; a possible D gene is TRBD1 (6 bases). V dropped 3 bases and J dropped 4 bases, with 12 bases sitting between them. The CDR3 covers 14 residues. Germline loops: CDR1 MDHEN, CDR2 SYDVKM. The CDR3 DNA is TGTGCCAGCAGTTTTCCAGGGGAAAGCTATGGCTACACCTTC. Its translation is CASSFPGESYGYTF.

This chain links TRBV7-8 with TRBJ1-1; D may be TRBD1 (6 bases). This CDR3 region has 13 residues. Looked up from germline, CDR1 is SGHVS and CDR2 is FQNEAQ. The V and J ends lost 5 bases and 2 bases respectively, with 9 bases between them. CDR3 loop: CASSGTLNTEAFF. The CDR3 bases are TGTGCCAGCAGCGGGACACTAAACACTGAAGCTTTCTTT.

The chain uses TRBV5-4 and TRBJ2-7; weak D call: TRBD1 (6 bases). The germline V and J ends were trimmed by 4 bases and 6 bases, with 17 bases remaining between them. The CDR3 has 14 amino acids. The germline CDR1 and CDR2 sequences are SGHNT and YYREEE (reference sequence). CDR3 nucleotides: TGTGCCAGCAGCGGGGCAGGGGCACTTTTCGAGCAGTACTTC. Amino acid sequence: CASSGAGALFEQYF.

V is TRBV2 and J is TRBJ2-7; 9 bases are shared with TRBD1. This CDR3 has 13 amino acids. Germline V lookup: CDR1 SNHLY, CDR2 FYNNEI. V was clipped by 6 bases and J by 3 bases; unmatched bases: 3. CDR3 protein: CASSRQGVYEQYF. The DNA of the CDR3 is TGTGCCAGCAGCCGACAGGGGGTCTACGAGCAGTACTTC.

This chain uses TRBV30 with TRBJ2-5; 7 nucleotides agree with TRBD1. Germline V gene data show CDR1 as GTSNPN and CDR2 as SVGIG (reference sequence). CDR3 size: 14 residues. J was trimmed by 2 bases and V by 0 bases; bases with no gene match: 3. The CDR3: CAWSVGTVQETQYF. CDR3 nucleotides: TGTGCCTGGAGTGTCGGGACAGTACAAGAGACCCAGTACTTC.

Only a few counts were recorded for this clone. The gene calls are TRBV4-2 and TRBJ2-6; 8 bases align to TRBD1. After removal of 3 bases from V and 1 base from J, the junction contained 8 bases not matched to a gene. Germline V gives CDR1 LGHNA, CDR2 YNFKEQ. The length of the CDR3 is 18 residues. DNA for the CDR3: TGTGCCAGCAGCCAGCCGGGACAGGCTCCTTCTGGGGCCAACGTCCTGACTTTC. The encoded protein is CASSQPGQAPSGANVLTF.

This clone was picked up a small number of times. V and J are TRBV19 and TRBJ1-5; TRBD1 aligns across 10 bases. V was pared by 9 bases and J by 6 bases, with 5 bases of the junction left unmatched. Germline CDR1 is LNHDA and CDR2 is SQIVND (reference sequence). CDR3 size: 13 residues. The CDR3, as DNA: TGTGCCAGCGGACAGGGGGGGTTTCAGCCCCAGCATTTT. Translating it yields CASGQGGFQPQHF.

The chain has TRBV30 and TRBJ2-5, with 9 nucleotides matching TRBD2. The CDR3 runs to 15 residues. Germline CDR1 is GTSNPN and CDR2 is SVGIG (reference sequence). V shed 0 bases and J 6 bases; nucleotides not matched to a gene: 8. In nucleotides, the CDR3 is TGTGCCTGGAGTGTAGATAGCGGGAGTGGTAAGACCCAGTACTTC. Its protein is CAWSVDSGSGKTQYF.

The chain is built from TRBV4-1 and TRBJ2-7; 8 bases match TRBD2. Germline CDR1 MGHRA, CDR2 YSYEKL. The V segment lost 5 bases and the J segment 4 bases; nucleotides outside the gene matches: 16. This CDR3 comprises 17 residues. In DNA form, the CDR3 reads TGCGCCAGCAGCTCGGGAGGGGGGGGCTATGCCGAATACGAGCAGTACTTC. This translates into CASSSGGGGYAEYEQYF.

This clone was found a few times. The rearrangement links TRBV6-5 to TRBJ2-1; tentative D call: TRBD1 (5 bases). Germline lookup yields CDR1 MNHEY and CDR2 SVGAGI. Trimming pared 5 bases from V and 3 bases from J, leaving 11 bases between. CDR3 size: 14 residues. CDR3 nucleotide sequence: TGTGCCAGCAGTCAGGACACTTACTACAATGAGCAGTTCTTC. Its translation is CASSQDTYYNEQFF.

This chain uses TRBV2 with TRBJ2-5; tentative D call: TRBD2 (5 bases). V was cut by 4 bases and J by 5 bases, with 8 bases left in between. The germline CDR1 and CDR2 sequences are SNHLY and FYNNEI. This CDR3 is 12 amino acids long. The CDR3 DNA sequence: TGTGCCAGCAGTGCGGGGTTCGAGACCCAGTACTTC. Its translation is CASSAGFETQYF.

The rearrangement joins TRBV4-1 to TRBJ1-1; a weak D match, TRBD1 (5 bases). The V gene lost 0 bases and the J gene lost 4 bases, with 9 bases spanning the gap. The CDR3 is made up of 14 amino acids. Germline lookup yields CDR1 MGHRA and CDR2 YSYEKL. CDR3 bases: TGCGCCAGCAGCCAAGAGGGGAGGGGCACTGAAGCTTTCTTT. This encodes CASSQEGRGTEAFF.

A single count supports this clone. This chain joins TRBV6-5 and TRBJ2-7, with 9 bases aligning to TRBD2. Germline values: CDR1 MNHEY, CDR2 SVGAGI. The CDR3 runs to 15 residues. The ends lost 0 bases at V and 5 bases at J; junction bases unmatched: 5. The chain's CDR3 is CASSYSSSGSNEQYF. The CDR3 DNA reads TGTGCCAGCAGTTACTCGAGTAGCGGGAGCAACGAGCAGTACTTC.

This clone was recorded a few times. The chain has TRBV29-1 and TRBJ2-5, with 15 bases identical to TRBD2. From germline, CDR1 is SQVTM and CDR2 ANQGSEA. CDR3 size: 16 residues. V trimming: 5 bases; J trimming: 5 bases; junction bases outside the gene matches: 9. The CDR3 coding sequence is TGCAGCGTTCACGGACTAGCGGGAGGGCCCGGGGAGACCCAGTACTTC. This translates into CSVHGLAGGPGETQYF.

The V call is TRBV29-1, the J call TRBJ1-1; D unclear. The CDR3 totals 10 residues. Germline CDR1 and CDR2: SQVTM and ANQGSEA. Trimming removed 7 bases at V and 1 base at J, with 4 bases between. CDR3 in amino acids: CSGGNTEAFF. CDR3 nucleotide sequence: TGCAGCGGAGGGAACACTGAAGCTTTCTTT. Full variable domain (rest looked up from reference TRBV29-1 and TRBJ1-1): SAVISQKPSRDICQRGTSLTIQCQVDSQVTMMFWYRQQPGQSLTLIATANQGSEATYESGFVIDKFPISRPNLTFSTLTVSNMSPEDSSIYLCSGGNTEAFFGQGTRLTVV.

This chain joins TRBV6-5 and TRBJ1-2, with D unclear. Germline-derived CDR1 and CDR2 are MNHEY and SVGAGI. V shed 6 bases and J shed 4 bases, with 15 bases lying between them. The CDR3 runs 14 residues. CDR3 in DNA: TGTGCCAGCAGCCCGGCGGGGTTTGGCTATGGCTACACCTTC. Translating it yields CASSPAGFGYGYTF.

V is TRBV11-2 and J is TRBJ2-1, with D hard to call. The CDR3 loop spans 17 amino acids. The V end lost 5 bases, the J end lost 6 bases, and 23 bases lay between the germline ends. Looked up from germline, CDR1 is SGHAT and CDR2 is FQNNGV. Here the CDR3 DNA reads TGTGCCAGCAGCCCAAGAACAAAGGAGCCCCTCCTCAATGAGCAGTTCTTC. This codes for CASSPRTKEPLLNEQFF.

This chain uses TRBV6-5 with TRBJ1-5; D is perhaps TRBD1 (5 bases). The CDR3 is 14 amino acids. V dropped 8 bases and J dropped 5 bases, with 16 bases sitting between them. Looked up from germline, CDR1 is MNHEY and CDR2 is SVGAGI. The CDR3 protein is CASAGPGGDQPQHF. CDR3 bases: TGTGCCAGCGCCGGGCCGGGGGGAGATCAGCCCCAGCATTTT.

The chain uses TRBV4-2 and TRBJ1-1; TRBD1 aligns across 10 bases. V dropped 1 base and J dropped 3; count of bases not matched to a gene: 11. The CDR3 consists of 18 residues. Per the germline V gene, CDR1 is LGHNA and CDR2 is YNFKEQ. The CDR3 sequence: CASSQAVRQGAAYTEAFF. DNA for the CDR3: TGTGCCAGCAGCCAAGCGGTTCGACAGGGGGCCGCTTACACTGAAGCTTTCTTT.